This T cell receptor beta chain was observed in a study of T cell repertoires in cytomegalovirus infection. Study summary: Signatures in public TCR beta sequences pointed to both CMV infection and matching HLA type.

The length of the CDR3 is 14 residues. V was shortened by 8 bases and J by 1 base, with 17 bases between the two germline ends. From germline, CDR1 is SQVTM and CDR2 ANQGSEA. Via MiXCR, TCRdb re-called the reads, giving one row per CDR3 protein. This table holds hundreds of thousands of distinct CDR3 sequences, roughly 26% found once. The chain recombines TRBV29-1 with TRBJ1-1; the D is unclear. Sequencing was performed on CD8+ T cells from PBMCs. The sequence was collected from a human donor in good health (CMV status not recorded). Some clones in this sample may be carry-over from other donors' samples. Here the CDR3 reads CSLTLVGRNTEAFF. Written as DNA, the CDR3 is TGCAGCCTTACCCTGGTGGGGAGGAACACTGAAGCTTTCTTT.